This T cell receptor beta chain was found in a study of a mutant IDH1 vaccine in newly diagnosed glioma. Looking at the study overall: Beginning 4-6 weeks after radiotherapy alone, or with temozolomide cycles, vaccination took place. Of the patients given treatment, about 62% were male and approximately 40% were female, and a mean age of about 40 years was recorded. Before enrollment, patients got radiotherapy alone, temozolomide alone, or mostly the combination.

Described time point: week 5, during vaccination. Vaccination comprised doses that each held 300 ug of mutant IDH1 20-mer peptide, plus topical imiquimod. The method was immunoSEQ multiplex PCR; TCRdb's version includes in-frame clones alone and lacks a portion of them. The sample shows around 50,000 clones, around 80% of them seen only once. About this clone: Its antigen is not identified.

The sequence was obtained from a man aged 45-65 years with glioma. Sample: PBMCs, taken from a glioma patient whose treatment included an IDH1 peptide vaccine.

The chain's CDR3 is CAISGRGQEGGYTF. The CDR3 DNA is TGTGCCATCAGTGGGAGAGGACAGGAAGGTGGCTACACCTTC. This chain connects TRBV10-3 to TRBJ1-2; 7 bases are a match to TRBD1. Germline V CDR1 and CDR2: ENHRY, SYGVKD. The CDR3 totals 14 residues. Losses at the gene ends were 4 bases for V and 7 bases for J; bases not matched to a gene: 9.